Listed below are T cell receptor beta chains from one sample, sequenced in a study of blood T cell repertoires in COVID-19. Profiling relied on immunoSEQ multiplex PCR, and the TCRdb table lists in-frame clones only, not all of them. The sample has 150,000 to 200,000 clones, around 87% seen once. Sequencing was done on a sample of peripheral blood. These receptors were collected from a man aged 18 to 29 with acute or convalescent COVID-19. Each CDR3 is given with its conserved first and last residue. A D gene is named only where the DNA matches it firmly. The size of a clone is reported for some rows only, either as once, few or many, or as a class for expanded clones.

V gene,clone size,D gene,J gene,CDR3 DNA,CDR3 protein
TRBV28,NA,NA,TRBJ1-5,TGTGCCAGCAGATCCACCGGGACAAACAATCAGCCCCAGCATTTT,CASRSTGTNNQPQHF
TRBV18,NA,NA,TRBJ1-1,TGTGCCAGCTCATCCTACTCAGCTGGGGCCCCGAACACTGAAGCTTTCTTT,CASSSYSAGAPNTEAFF
TRBV2,once,NA,TRBJ1-5,TGTGCCAGCAGCCTTAGTCTGGGGGCGGTTCAGCCCCAGCATTTT,CASSLSLGAVQPQHF
TRBV19,NA,TRBD1,TRBJ2-1,TGTGCCAGTAGTCCCAGACAGGGGGCAGGCTCCTACAATGAGCAGTTCTTC,CASSPRQGAGSYNEQFF
TRBV7-9,NA,TRBD1,TRBJ1-2,TGTGCCAGCAGCCAGAGACAGGGTTTCTATGGCTACACCTTC,CASSQRQGFYGYTF
TRBV19,NA,NA,TRBJ1-5,TGTGCCAGTAGTATCGGTACAGTAAATCAGCCCCAGCATTTT,CASSIGTVNQPQHF
TRBV7-3,NA,NA,TRBJ2-2,TGTGCCAGCAGCCCAAAGGGGACCGGGGAGCTGTTTTTT,CASSPKGTGELFF
TRBV7-2,NA,TRBD1,TRBJ1-6,TGTGCCAGCAGCTTAGCGGACAGGGCCGGATCCTATAATTCACCCCTCCACTTT,CASSLADRAGSYNSPLHF
TRBV2,NA,TRBD1,TRBJ1-5,TGTGCCAGCAGGGACAGGGGAAATCAGCCCCAGCATTTT,CASRDRGNQPQHF
TRBV5-5,few,TRBD2,TRBJ2-5,TGTGCCAGCAGCTATACTAGCGGGGGGGCCTTGAAAGAGACCCAGTACTTC,CASSYTSGGALKETQYF
TRBV7-9,once,TRBD2,TRBJ2-1,TGTGCCAGCAGCTACGGGGGGGCTCTCTACAATGAGCAGTTCTTC,CASSYGGALYNEQFF
TRBV6-6,NA,TRBD1,TRBJ2-7,TGTGCCAGCAGTTCCACCGGACAGGGAAACTACGAGCAGTACTTC,CASSSTGQGNYEQYF
TRBV2,NA,TRBD1,TRBJ2-7,TGTGCCAGCAGTAACCATGACAGGGCGGACTACGAGCAGTACTTC,CASSNHDRADYEQYF
TRBV12-5,NA,NA,TRBJ2-6,TGTGCTAGTGGTTTGGGACACTCTGGGGCCAACGTCCTGACTTTC,CASGLGHSGANVLTF
TRBV10-3,NA,TRBD1,TRBJ1-3,TGTGCCATCAGTGAGCGACAGGGGGCAAACACCATATATTTT,CAISERQGANTIYF
TRBV3-1/TRBV3-2,NA,TRBD1,TRBJ1-6,TGTGCCAGCAGCCTCTCAGGGGGCAATTCACCCCTCCACTTT,CASSLSGGNSPLHF
TRBV6-5,NA,NA,TRBJ2-5,TGTGCCAGCAGCCCCATAGCGAGGGCGGGCGAGACCCAGTACTTC,CASSPIARAGETQYF
TRBV18,once,TRBD1,TRBJ1-1,TGTGCCAGCTCACCAATCGAGAACAGGGGGGGAGCTTTCTTT,CASSPIENRGGAFF
TRBV3-1/TRBV3-2,NA,TRBD2,TRBJ2-3,TGTGCCAGCAGCCAAGGGCAGGGAGGGAGTACGCAGTATTTT,CASSQGQGGSTQYF
TRBV30,once,NA,TRBJ2-6,TGTGCCTGGAAACTAGCTGGGGCCAACGTCCTGACTTTC,CAWKLAGANVLTF
TRBV5-4,NA,TRBD2,TRBJ2-1,TGTGCCAGCAGCCAACTAGCGGGACACAATGAGCAGTTCTTC,CASSQLAGHNEQFF
TRBV10-1,NA,TRBD2,TRBJ2-1,TGCGCCAGCAGTGAGCTGAATAGCGGGGGGGTCTACAATGAGCAGTTCTTC,CASSELNSGGVYNEQFF
TRBV19,NA,NA,TRBJ1-1,TGTGCCAGTAGCGGGGGAGGGCGCAACACTGAAGCTTTCTTT,CASSGGGRNTEAFF
TRBV2,NA,NA,TRBJ1-4,TGTGCCAGCCTCAGACAGGTCCCGGAAAAACTGTTTTTT,CASLRQVPEKLFF
TRBV5-6,NA,NA,TRBJ2-3,TGTGCCAGCAGGAGCACAGGGTTCACAGATACGCAGTATTTT,CASRSTGFTDTQYF
TRBV18,NA,NA,TRBJ1-2,TGTGCCAGCTCACCGGACGGCAGGGGATATGGCTACACCTTC,CASSPDGRGYGYTF
TRBV7-6,NA,TRBD1,TRBJ2-3,TGTGCCAGCAGCTTAGGGGACAGGGATCTACCAGATACGCAGTATTTT,CASSLGDRDLPDTQYF
TRBV10-3,NA,TRBD1,TRBJ1-5,TGTGCCATCAGTGAGTCGGGACAGACCAATCAGCCCCAGCATTTT,CAISESGQTNQPQHF
TRBV5-1,few,TRBD1,TRBJ1-1,TGCGCCAGCAGCCCCCGGGACAGGTCTGGCACTGAAGCTTTCTTT,CASSPRDRSGTEAFF
TRBV10-3,NA,TRBD1,TRBJ2-5,TGTGCCATCAGTGAAACAGGGGGGTATATGGAGACCCAGTACTTC,CAISETGGYMETQYF
TRBV2,few,TRBD1,TRBJ1-2,TGTGCCAGCAGTGGCCCCGGGACAGGGATCGGCAACTATGGCTACACCTTC,CASSGPGTGIGNYGYTF
TRBV5-1,few,TRBD1,TRBJ1-6,TGCGCCAGCCGGGACAGGGAAAAGGCTATTGGGTCACCCCTCCACTTT,CASRDREKAIGSPLHF
TRBV21-1,NA,NA,TRBJ1-1,TGTGCCAGCAGCACGGGGACAGCTAAAAACACTGAAGCTTTCTTT,CASSTGTAKNTEAFF
TRBV5-4,NA,NA,TRBJ2-5,TGTGCCAGCAGCTTTAGCCGGGAGGAGACCCAGTACTTC,CASSFSREETQYF
TRBV5-4,NA,TRBD2,TRBJ2-1,TGTGCCAGCAGCTTGGAAGCGGGGAGCTCCTACAATGAGCAGTTCTTC,CASSLEAGSSYNEQFF
TRBV3-1/TRBV3-2,once,NA,TRBJ1-2,TGTGCCAGCAGCCATACACAGGCCCCCAACTATGGCTACACCTTC,CASSHTQAPNYGYTF
TRBV2,NA,TRBD1,TRBJ1-3,TGTGCCAGCAGTGGAGGACAGGGAACAGACCGAAACACCATATATTTT,CASSGGQGTDRNTIYF
TRBV6-6,NA,NA,TRBJ1-2,TGTGCCAGCACCCATCGATCGGGGGTCCCTGACTATGGCTACACCTTC,CASTHRSGVPDYGYTF
TRBV18,NA,NA,TRBJ1-1,TGTGCCAGCTCGTACAGGGCCCCTGAAGCTTTCTTT,CASSYRAPEAFF
TRBV10-3,NA,NA,TRBJ1-2,TGTGCCATCATAGATCCGGGGAGGACTAACTATGGCTACACCTTC,CAIIDPGRTNYGYTF
TRBV30,once,NA,TRBJ1-2,TGTGCCTGGAGTGGGGCAGGGGACAACTATGGCTACACCTTC,CAWSGAGDNYGYTF
TRBV13,NA,NA,TRBJ1-1,TGTGCCAGCAGCTTAGGAGACAGAAAAGGAAAAGCTTTCTTT,CASSLGDRKGKAFF